This record covers a single T cell receptor (beta chain). Its specificity is not known. These data originate in a study of beta chain features in type 1 diabetes. Study at large: No patient-donor differences in age, gender, total cells or subset yield.

The investigators reverse transcribed all of the isolated RNA, so they sequenced expressed TCRB transcripts. About 3.57 million reads per sample were averaged for naive, central memory and regulatory samples. Only in-frame clones appear in the TCRdb table, and some are missing; sequencing was by immunoSEQ multiplex PCR. The data show roughly 60,000 clones, with over 50% seen just once and 2.2% held by the top ten. The study, taken as a whole, reports: The naive, central memory and Treg TCRB repertoires of patients appeared to be more similar to one another than those of healthy donors. Patients and controls would be equally affected if PCR favored shorter templates.

This CDR3 has 16 amino acids. CDR1 is SGHTA, CDR2 FQGNSA, per germline. J lost 6 bases, V lost 3 bases, and 8 bases had no gene match. The chain employs TRBV7-2 and TRBJ2-3, with 11 nucleotides matching TRBD2. Sequencing was done on a sample of Tregs from blood. This TCR was recovered from a woman aged 18-29 years in good health. CDR3 DNA: TGTGCCAGCAGCTTCCTGCTAGCGGGGGGAGAGGATACGCAGTATTTT. Residues: CASSFLLAGGEDTQYF. Complete variable domain (other parts from reference TRBV7-2 and TRBJ2-3): GAGVSQSPSNKVTEKGKDVELRCDPISGHTALYWYRQSLGQGLEFLIYFQGNSAPDKSGLPSDRFSAERTGGSVSTLTIQRTQQEDSAVYLCASSFLLAGGEDTQYFGPGTRLTVL.